The TCR beta chain under discussion was sequenced for a study of shared clonotypes between healthy human individuals. Assay execution took place at the deep level. Measured with immunoSEQ multiplex PCR; TCRdb has only the in-frame clones, and not every one. The data contain approximately 2.3 million clones, 93% of them singletons. CD4+ cells underwent separation, giving CD45RA+ naive and CD45RA-negative memory subsets. This TCR was recovered from a man aged 18 to 30 in good health. Some clones in this sample may be carry-over from other donors' samples. The sample was naive CD4+ T cells from PBMCs. The sample's subset: CD45RA+ positively selected.

In DNA form, the CDR3 reads TGCGCCAGCAGTCAGGGTCTAGCGGGAGAGCAAGAGACCCAGTACTTC. This codes for CASSQGLAGEQETQYF. The chain uses TRBV10-1 and TRBJ2-5, with 10 bases aligning to TRBD2. Germline trimming cut 5 bases from V and 2 bases from J; bases unmatched to any gene: 8. There are 16 residues in the CDR3. The germline gives CDR1 WNHNN, CDR2 SYGVQD (reference sequence).